What follows are 2 T cell receptor beta chains derived from one specimen sequenced in a study of shared clonotypes between healthy human individuals. CD8 cells classed as naive were CD45RO-negative and positively selected for CCR7, excluding terminally differentiated effector memory CD45RA+ cells. Assay used: immunoSEQ multiplex PCR; TCRdb lists only in-frame clones, some missing. This table holds 2 million or so clones, about 95% found once. What was sequenced was naive CD8+ T cells sorted from blood. The source is a man in his late teens or twenties in good health.

The V gene is TRBV15, the J gene TRBJ2-5, with D maybe TRBD2 (6 bases). V lost 0 bases and J 5 bases, leaving 13 bases between the germline ends. The CDR3 consists of 15 residues. Germline assignment: CDR1 LNHNV and CDR2 YYDKDF (reference sequence). CDR3 DNA: TGTGCCACCAGCAGAGATCCCCAAGGGAGGGAGACCCAGTACTTC. Its translation is CATSRDPQGRETQYF.

Remarks on this clone: Different DNA sequences within this sample yield the same CDR3. J is TRBJ1-1 and V is TRBV13; D perhaps matches TRBD1 (5 bases). CDR3 size: 15 residues. Germline V CDR1 and CDR2: PRHDT, FYEKMQ (reference sequence). The V end lost 1 base, the J end lost 1 base, and 10 bases lay between the germline ends. The CDR3 region is CASSLVGPTNTEAFF. The CDR3 coding sequence is TGTGCCAGCAGCTTAGTGGGACCCACGAACACTGAAGCTTTCTTT.